This record looks at one T cell receptor beta chain sequence and its context. The target antigen is unknown. The germline gives CDR1 MNHNS, CDR2 SASEGT. Between the trimmed V and J ends, which lost 2 bases and 0 bases, there was a span of 11 bases. The CDR3 consists of 15 residues. This record belongs to a study of yellow fever vaccine responses in identical twins. Study observations and caveats: After vaccination, twins' T cell response reportedly seemed partly convergent, partly personalized.

TCRdb ran MiXCR on the RT-PCR reads and lists one entry per CDR3 protein. Of about 13,000 distinct CDR3 sequences in the sample, almost 85% are singletons; the top ten hold around 1.7%. This chain links TRBV6-1 with TRBJ2-7; D is possibly TRBD1 or TRBD2 (5 bases each). The clonotype comes from a woman between 18 and 29 years old who received the yellow fever vaccine. This sample comprised T cells from blood (PBMCs), unsorted or a sorted subset (not recorded which), obtained before or after yellow fever vaccination (not recorded which). The CDR3 DNA follows: TGTGCCAGCAGTGAACAGGGAGTTGTCTCCTACGAGCAGTACTTC. Translated: CASSEQGVVSYEQYF.